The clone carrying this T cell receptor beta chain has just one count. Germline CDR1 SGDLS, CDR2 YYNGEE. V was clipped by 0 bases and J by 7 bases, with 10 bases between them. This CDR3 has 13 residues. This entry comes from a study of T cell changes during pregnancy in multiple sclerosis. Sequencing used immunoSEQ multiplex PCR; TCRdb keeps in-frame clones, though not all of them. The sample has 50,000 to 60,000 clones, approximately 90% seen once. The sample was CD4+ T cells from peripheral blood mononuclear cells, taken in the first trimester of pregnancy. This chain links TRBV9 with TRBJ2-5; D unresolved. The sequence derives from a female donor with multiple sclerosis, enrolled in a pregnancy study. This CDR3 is CASSVEPSWTQYF. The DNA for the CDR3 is TGTGCCAGCAGCGTAGAGCCCTCGTGGACCCAGTACTTC.